The 2 T cell receptor beta chains reported below all come from one sample, sequenced in a study of primary melanoma T cells and metastatic recurrence. Sequenced by immunoSEQ multiplex PCR; TCRdb stores in-frame clones only, minus some. The sample lists around 200 clones, 93% occurring once. The sequenced material came from melanoma tumor tissue. These receptors were obtained from a human donor with melanoma.

The gene calls are TRBV12-5 and TRBJ2-3; either TRBD1 or TRBD2 may supply D (5 bases each). In germline, CDR1 is LGHNT, CDR2 FRNRAP. CDR3 length: 13 residues. In DNA form, the CDR3 reads TGTGCCAGCCGGAGGAACCCAGGGGATACGCAGTATTTT. It is translated as CASRRNPGDTQYF.

The gene calls are TRBV28 and TRBJ1-1; possible D gene TRBD1, 5 bases. This CDR3 is 15 amino acids long. Germline CDR1 and CDR2: MDHEN and SYDVKM. V lost 10 bases, J lost 4 bases, and 22 bases lay in between. CDR3 amino acids: CANSRPGLYGTEAFF. In DNA, the CDR3 is TGTGCCAATTCCCGCCCAGGGTTGTATGGCACTGAAGCTTTCTTT.